The clone carrying this TCR beta chain was picked up many times. Antigen unknown. V shed 5 bases and J shed 4 bases, with 14 bases lying between them. CDR3 length: 13 amino acids. Per the germline V gene, CDR1 is GTSNPN and CDR2 is SVGIG (reference sequence). This sample is part of a study of T cells in Graves' hyperthyroidism and ophthalmopathy. Study results and limitations: With a median lead of approximately 6.4 months before onset, the model predicted ophthalmopathy. Expanded thyroid clonotypes (above 0.001) were mostly also found in blood.

Each diagnosis was grounded in clinical symptoms, serum thyroxine and TRAb, thyroid ultrasound, and orbital computed tomography. What was amplified from RNA transcripts were TCR beta CDR3 regions. TCR CDR3 underwent first-round RT-PCR with the HTBI primer set. TCRdb called the multiplex PCR reads again in MiXCR, with one record for every CDR3 protein. The table includes 240,000 or so distinct CDR3 sequences, roughly 15% detected once. The chain carries TRBV30 and TRBJ1-1; D call uncertain. Sequenced: blood. The clonotype was recovered from a woman aged 18-30 years with Graves' ophthalmopathy. The CDR3 nucleotides are TGTGCCTGGCTCATGTTAGGAGCCACTGAAGCTTTCTTT. Translated: CAWLMLGATEAFF.